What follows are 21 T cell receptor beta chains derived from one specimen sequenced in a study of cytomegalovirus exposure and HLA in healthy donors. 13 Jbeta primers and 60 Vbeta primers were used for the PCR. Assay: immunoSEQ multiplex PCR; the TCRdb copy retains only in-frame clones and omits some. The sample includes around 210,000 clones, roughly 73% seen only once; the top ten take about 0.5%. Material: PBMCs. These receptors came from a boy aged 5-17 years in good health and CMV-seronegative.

The CDR3 sequence is CASSEARDTQYF. The CDR3 DNA reads as TGTGCCAGCAGTGAAGCGCGCGATACGCAGTATTTT. This sequence joins TRBV2 and TRBJ2-3; D uncertain. Per germline, CDR1 SNHLY and CDR2 FYNNEI. Trimming took off 0 bases at V and 6 bases at J, with 4 bases between the two ends. The CDR3 has 12 residues.

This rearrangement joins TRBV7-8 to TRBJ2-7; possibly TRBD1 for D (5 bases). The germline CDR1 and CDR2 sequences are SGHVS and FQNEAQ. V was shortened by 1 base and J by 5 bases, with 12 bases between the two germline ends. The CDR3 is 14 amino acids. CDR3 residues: CASSLGARDDEQYF. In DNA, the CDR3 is TGTGCCAGCAGCTTAGGCGCCAGGGATGACGAGCAGTACTTC. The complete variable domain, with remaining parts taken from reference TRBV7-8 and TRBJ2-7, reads GAGVSQSPRYKVAKRGQDVALRCDPISGHVSLFWYQQALGQGPEFLTYFQNEAQLDKSGLPSDRFFAERPEGSVSTLKIQRTQQEDSAVYLCASSLGARDDEQYFGPGTRLTVT.

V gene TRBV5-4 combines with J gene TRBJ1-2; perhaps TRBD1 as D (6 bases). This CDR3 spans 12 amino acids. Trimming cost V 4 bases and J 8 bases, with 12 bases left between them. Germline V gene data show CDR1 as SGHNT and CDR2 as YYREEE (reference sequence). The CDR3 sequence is CASSRSGEGYTF. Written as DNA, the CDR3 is TGTGCCAGCAGCAGATCAGGGGAAGGCTACACCTTC.

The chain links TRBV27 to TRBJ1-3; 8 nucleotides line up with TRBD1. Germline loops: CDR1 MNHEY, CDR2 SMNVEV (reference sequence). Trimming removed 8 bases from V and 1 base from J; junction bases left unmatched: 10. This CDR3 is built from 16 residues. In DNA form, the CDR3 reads TGTGCCAGCGCCCAGGGGGCGCTTTCATCTGGAAACACCATATATTTT. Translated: CASAQGALSSGNTIYF.

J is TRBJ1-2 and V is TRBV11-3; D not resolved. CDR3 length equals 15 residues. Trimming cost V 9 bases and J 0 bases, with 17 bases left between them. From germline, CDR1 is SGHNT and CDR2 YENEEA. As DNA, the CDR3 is TGTGCCAGTGCGGAGGGCGCCATGTCTAACTATGGCTACACCTTC. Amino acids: CASAEGAMSNYGYTF.

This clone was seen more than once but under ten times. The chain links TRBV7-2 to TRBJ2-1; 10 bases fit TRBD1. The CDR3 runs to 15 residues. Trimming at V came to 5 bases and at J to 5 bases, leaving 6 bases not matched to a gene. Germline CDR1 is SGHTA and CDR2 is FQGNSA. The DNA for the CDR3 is TGTGCCAGCAGCCGAGGACAGGGGGTCGACAATGAGCAGTTCTTC. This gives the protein CASSRGQGVDNEQFF.

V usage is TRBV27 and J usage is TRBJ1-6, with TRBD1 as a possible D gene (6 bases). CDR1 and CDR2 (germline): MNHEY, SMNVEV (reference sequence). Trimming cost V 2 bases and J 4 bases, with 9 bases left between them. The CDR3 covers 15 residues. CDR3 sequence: CASSLGGRYNSPLHF. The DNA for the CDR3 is TGTGCCAGCAGTTTAGGGGGCCGTTATAATTCACCCCTCCACTTT.

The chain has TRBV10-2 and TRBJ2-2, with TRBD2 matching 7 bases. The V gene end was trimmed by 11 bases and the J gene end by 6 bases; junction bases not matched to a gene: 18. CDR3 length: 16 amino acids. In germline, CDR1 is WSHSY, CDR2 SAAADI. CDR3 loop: CAVRSKAGVSAGELFF. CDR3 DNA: TGCGCCGTAAGAAGTAAGGCGGGAGTAAGCGCCGGGGAGCTGTTTTTT.

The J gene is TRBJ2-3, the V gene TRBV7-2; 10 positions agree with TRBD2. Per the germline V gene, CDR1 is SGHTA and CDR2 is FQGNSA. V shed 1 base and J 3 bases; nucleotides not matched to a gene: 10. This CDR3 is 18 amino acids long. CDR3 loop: CASSLGPSGGPLTDTQYF. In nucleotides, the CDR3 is TGTGCCAGCAGCTTAGGGCCTAGCGGGGGCCCCTTGACAGATACGCAGTATTTT.

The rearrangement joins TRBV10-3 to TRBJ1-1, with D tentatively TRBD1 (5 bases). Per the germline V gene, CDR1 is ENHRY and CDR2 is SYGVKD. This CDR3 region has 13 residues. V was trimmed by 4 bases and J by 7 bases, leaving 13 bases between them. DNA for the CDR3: TGTGCCATCAGTGGTGGGACTCATTATGAAGCTTTCTTT. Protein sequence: CAISGGTHYEAFF.

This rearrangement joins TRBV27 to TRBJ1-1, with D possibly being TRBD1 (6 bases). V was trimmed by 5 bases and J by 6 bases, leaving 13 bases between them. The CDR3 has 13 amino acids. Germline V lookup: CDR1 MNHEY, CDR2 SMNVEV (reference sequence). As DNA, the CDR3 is TGTGCCAGCAGTCCAGAGGGGGGGGCTGAAGCTTTCTTT. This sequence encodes CASSPEGGAEAFF.

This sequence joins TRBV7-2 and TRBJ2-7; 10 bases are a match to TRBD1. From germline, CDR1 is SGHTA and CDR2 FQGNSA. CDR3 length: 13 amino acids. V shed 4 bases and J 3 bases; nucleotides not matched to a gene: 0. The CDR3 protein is CASSWTGGYEQYF. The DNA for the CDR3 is TGTGCCAGCAGCTGGACAGGGGGCTACGAGCAGTACTTC.

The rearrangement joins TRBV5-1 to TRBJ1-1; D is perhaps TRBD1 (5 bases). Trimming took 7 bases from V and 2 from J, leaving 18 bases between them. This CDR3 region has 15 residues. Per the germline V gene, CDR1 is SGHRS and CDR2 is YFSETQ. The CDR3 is CASRGSGPINTEAFF. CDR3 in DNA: TGCGCCAGCCGAGGTTCAGGGCCTATTAACACTGAAGCTTTCTTT.

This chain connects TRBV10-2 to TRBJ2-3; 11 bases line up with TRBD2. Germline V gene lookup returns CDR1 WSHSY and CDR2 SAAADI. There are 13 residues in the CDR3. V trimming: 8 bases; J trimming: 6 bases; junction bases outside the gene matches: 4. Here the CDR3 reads CASGASGGDTQYF. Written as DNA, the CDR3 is TGCGCCAGCGGGGCTAGCGGGGGGGATACGCAGTATTTT.

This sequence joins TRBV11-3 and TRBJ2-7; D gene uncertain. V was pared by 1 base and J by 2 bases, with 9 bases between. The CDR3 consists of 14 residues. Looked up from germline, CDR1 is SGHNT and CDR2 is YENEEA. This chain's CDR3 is CASSLGRYTYEQYF. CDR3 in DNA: TGTGCCAGCAGCTTAGGGCGGTACACCTACGAGCAGTACTTC.

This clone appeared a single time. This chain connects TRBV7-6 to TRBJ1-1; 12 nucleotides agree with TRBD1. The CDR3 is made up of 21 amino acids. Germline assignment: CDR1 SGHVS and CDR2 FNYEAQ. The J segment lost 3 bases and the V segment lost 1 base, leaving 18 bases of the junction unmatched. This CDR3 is CASSLDVSRPGQGARDTEAFF. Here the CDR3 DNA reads TGTGCCAGCAGCTTAGATGTGTCCCGCCCGGGACAGGGGGCCAGGGACACTGAAGCTTTCTTT. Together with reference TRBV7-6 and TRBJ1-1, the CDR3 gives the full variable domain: GAGVSQSPRYKVTKRGQDVALRCDPISGHVSLYWYRQALGQGPEFLTYFNYEAQQDKSGLPNDRFSAERPEGSISTLTIQRTEQRDSAMYRCASSLDVSRPGQGARDTEAFFGQGTRLTVV.

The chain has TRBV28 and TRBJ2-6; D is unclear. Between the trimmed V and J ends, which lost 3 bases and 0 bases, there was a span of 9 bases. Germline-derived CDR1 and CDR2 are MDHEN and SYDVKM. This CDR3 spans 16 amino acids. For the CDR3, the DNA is TGTGCCAGCAGTTTTACAGTAAACTCTGGGGCCAACGTCCTGACTTTC. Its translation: CASSFTVNSGANVLTF.

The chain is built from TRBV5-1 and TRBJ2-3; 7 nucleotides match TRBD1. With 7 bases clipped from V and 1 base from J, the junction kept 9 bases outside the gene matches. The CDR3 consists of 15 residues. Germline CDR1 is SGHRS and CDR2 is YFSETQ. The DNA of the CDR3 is TGCGCCAGCGTCCAGGGGGACAGTCGCACAGATACGCAGTATTTT. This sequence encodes CASVQGDSRTDTQYF.

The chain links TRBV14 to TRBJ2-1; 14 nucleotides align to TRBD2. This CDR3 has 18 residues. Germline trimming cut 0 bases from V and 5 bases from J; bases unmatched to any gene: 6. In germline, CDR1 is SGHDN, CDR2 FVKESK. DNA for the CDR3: TGTGCCAGCAGCCAAGATCGACTAGCGGGAGGGCCCCACAATGAGCAGTTCTTC. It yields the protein CASSQDRLAGGPHNEQFF.

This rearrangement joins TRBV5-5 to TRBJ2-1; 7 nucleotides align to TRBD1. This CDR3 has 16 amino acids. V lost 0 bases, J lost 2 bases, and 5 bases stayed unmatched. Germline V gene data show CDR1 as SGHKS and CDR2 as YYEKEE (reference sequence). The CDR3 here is CASSLEAGGTYNEQFF. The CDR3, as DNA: TGTGCCAGCAGCTTGGAGGCAGGGGGTACCTACAATGAGCAGTTCTTC.

In nucleotides, the CDR3 is TGTGCCAGTAGTCCTGGACAGGTGGTTGAGACCCAGTACTTC. Protein: CASSPGQVVETQYF. V is TRBV19 and J is TRBJ2-5; 7 nucleotides agree with TRBD1. The CDR3 spans 14 residues. Trimming took 5 bases from V and 5 from J; bases not matched to a gene: 8. CDR1 LNHDA and CDR2 SQIVND come from the germline V gene (reference sequence). Looking up the rest from reference TRBV19 and TRBJ2-5 gives the full variable domain: DGGITQSPKYLFRKEGQNVTLSCEQNLNHDAMYWYRQDPGQGLRLIYYSQIVNDFQKGDIAEGYSVSREKKESFPLTVTSAQKNPTAFYLCASSPGQVVETQYFGPGTRLLVL.